These 30 T cell receptor beta chains originate from one sample sequenced in a study of chemoradiotherapy in HPV16-positive cancers. Sequenced by immunoSEQ multiplex PCR; TCRdb stores in-frame clones only, minus some. The profile shows under 15,000 clones, around 81% of them singletons. This sample was obtained from a patient who underwent chemoradiotherapy. These receptor sequences come from a human donor with HPV-associated anogenital cancer.

V usage is TRBV19 and J usage is TRBJ1-2, with D perhaps TRBD1 (6 bases). Germline assignment: CDR1 LNHDA and CDR2 SQIVND (reference sequence). CDR3 length equals 15 residues. Trimming stripped 5 bases from V and 2 bases from J, with 15 bases between. Here the CDR3 reads CASSFWTAQNYGYTF. The CDR3 DNA is TGTGCCAGTAGTTTCTGGACAGCCCAGAACTATGGCTACACCTTC.

The chain uses TRBV19 and TRBJ2-5; TRBD2 might be the D (5 bases). CDR3 length equals 13 residues. In germline, CDR1 is LNHDA, CDR2 SQIVND (reference sequence). Trimming cost V 9 bases and J 3 bases, with 14 bases left between them. This CDR3 reads CASRRSGEETQYF. CDR3 DNA sequence: TGTGCCAGCCGGAGGTCCGGGGAAGAGACCCAGTACTTC.

The chain links TRBV28 to TRBJ2-5; D is perhaps TRBD1 or TRBD2 (5 bases each). Trimming removed 5 bases at V and 5 bases at J, with 12 bases between. The germline V gene has CDR1 MDHEN and CDR2 SYDVKM. The CDR3 sequence is 13 residues long. The CDR3 spells CASSQGTSETQYF. CDR3 nucleotides: TGTGCCAGCAGTCAAGGGACCTCGGAGACCCAGTACTTC. Variable domain in full (rest from reference TRBV28 and TRBJ2-5): DVKVTQSSRYLVKRTGEKVFLECVQDMDHENMFWYRQDPGLGLRLIYFSYDVKMKEKGDIPEGYSVSREKKERFSLILESASTNQTSMYLCASSQGTSETQYFGPGTRLLVL.

The CDR3 nucleotides read TGTGCCAGCAGTTACGAGCTACGGGCGACCCAGTACTTC. It specifies CASSYELRATQYF. The chain combines TRBV6-6 with TRBJ2-5; no clear D. This CDR3 has 13 amino acids. Germline loops: CDR1 MNHNY, CDR2 SVGAGI (reference sequence). Between the trimmed V and J ends, which lost 2 bases and 7 bases, there was a span of 11 bases.

In this sample, this clone turned up a few times. This chain connects TRBV4-1 to TRBJ1-2; D remains unclear. There are 18 residues in the CDR3. Looked up from germline, CDR1 is MGHRA and CDR2 is YSYEKL. V lost 3 bases to trimming and J lost 3 bases, with 23 bases between them. Written as DNA, the CDR3 is TGCGCCAGCAGCCATGTAATCCGCAGGAAAGATGAGGACTATGGCTACACCTTC. Translation gives CASSHVIRRKDEDYGYTF.

V is TRBV7-9 and J is TRBJ1-3, with a possible D match to TRBD1 (5 bases). Germline CDR1 is SEHNR and CDR2 is FQNEAQ (reference sequence). V dropped 5 bases and J dropped 8 bases, with 7 bases sitting between them. The CDR3 length is 11 residues. In DNA, the CDR3 is TGTGCCAGCAGCCGGGGCCACACCATATATTTT. It is translated as CASSRGHTIYF.

In nucleotides, the CDR3 is TGTGCCAGTAGTATAGGCACTGAAGCTTTCTTT. Translation gives CASSIGTEAFF. The rearrangement uses TRBV19 and TRBJ1-1, with D unresolved. The CDR3 runs to 11 residues. Deletions cut 1 base from V and 4 bases from J, with 1 base between. Per germline, CDR1 LNHDA and CDR2 SQIVND (reference sequence).

CDR3 in DNA: TGTGCCAGCAGCTTAGCAGGGGGCGGTGGTGGCTACACCTTC. It specifies CASSLAGGGGGYTF. The V and J genes are TRBV11-2 and TRBJ1-2, with 8 positions matching TRBD1. This CDR3 contains 14 residues. Germline trimming cut 1 base from V and 7 bases from J; bases unmatched to any gene: 5. CDR1 is SGHAT, CDR2 FQNNGV, per germline.

The chain joins TRBV29-1 to TRBJ2-1; D is unresolved. V was trimmed by 7 bases and J by 0 bases, leaving 13 bases between them. CDR3 length: 14 amino acids. Germline V gives CDR1 SQVTM, CDR2 ANQGSEA. Here the CDR3 DNA reads TGCAGCGCCCCTATCGGCGGCTCCTACAATGAGCAGTTCTTC. This codes for CSAPIGGSYNEQFF.

The chain links TRBV5-1 to TRBJ2-3, with D possibly being TRBD2 (6 bases). This CDR3 region has 16 residues. V shed 4 bases and J shed 0 bases, with 15 bases lying between them. Per germline, CDR1 SGHRS and CDR2 YFSETQ. CDR3 residues: CASSPLAGSSTDTQYF. CDR3 sequence (DNA): TGCGCCAGCAGCCCCTTGGCGGGGAGTAGCACAGATACGCAGTATTTT.

This chain uses TRBV4-3 with TRBJ1-1; no clear D gene. V was shortened by 4 bases and J by 5 bases, with 20 bases between the two germline ends. The CDR3 has 16 residues. CDR1 LGHNA and CDR2 YSLEER come from the germline V gene. Here the CDR3 DNA reads TGCGCCAGCAGCCCCGCCCCAGTAGAGTCTGGTACTGAAGCTTTCTTT. Its translation: CASSPAPVESGTEAFF.

The chain uses TRBV5-1 and TRBJ1-2; D is unresolved. V lost 0 bases to trimming and J lost 7 bases, with 13 bases between them. The CDR3 extends over 14 amino acids. Germline loops: CDR1 SGHRS, CDR2 YFSETQ. CDR3 DNA: TGCGCCAGCAGCTTGGGTATAGGCTCAGGTGGCTACACCTTC. Translated: CASSLGIGSGGYTF.

The genes are TRBV7-3 and TRBJ2-3, with D perhaps TRBD2 (6 bases). The CDR3 has 15 residues. Per germline, CDR1 SGHTA and CDR2 FQGTGA. V lost 0 bases and J lost 2, with 9 bases in between. The CDR3 here is CASSLTPSDTDTQYF. The CDR3 bases are TGTGCCAGCAGCTTAACACCTAGCGACACAGATACGCAGTATTTT.

The V gene is TRBV6-1, the J gene TRBJ1-2; 7 positions agree with TRBD1. This CDR3 has 12 residues. With V trimmed by 6 bases and J by 4 bases, 2 bases remained unmatched. CDR1 and CDR2 (germline): MNHNS, SASEGT. The CDR3 loop is CASRGGGYGYTF. CDR3 in DNA: TGTGCCAGCAGAGGGGGCGGCTATGGCTACACCTTC.

The V call is TRBV28, the J call TRBJ1-3, with TRBD1 as a possible D gene (5 bases). This CDR3 spans 15 amino acids. Trimming stripped 7 bases from V and 2 bases from J, with 15 bases between. Germline V gene lookup returns CDR1 MDHEN and CDR2 SYDVKM. Here the CDR3 DNA reads TGTGCCAGCACTACGGCGGGGGGGACTGGAAACACCATATATTTT. Its translation: CASTTAGGTGNTIYF.

This sequence joins TRBV7-8 and TRBJ2-5; a possible D gene is TRBD2 (6 bases). Germline CDR1 and CDR2: SGHVS and FQNEAQ. The CDR3 runs 14 residues. V lost 4 bases and J 3 bases, leaving 12 bases between the germline ends. The DNA for the CDR3 is TGTGCCAGCAGCTCCCCCCTAGCGAAAGAGACCCAGTACTTC. This translates into CASSSPLAKETQYF.

This clone showed up just once. The CDR3 region is CATSRGGRGVWETQYF. CDR3 coding DNA: TGTGCCACCAGCAGAGGGGGACGAGGCGTTTGGGAGACCCAGTACTTC. The chain is built from TRBV15 and TRBJ2-5; TRBD1 or TRBD2 may be the D gene (5 bases each). The CDR3 consists of 16 residues. V was pared by 1 base and J by 5 bases, with 17 bases between. The germline CDR1 and CDR2 sequences are LNHNV and YYDKDF (reference sequence).

V gene TRBV19 combines with J gene TRBJ1-4; D is undetermined. V was clipped by 6 bases and J by 7 bases, with 12 bases between them. CDR1 is LNHDA and CDR2 is SQIVND in the germline V gene (reference sequence). CDR3 length: 13 amino acids. CDR3 protein: CASRDKAGEKLFF. The CDR3 nucleotides are TGTGCCAGTAGGGATAAGGCGGGTGAAAAACTGTTTTTT.

V is TRBV18 and J is TRBJ1-2, with 7 nucleotides matching TRBD1. Germline CDR1 KGHSH, CDR2 LQKENI. CDR3 length equals 15 residues. V was pared by 0 bases and J by 6 bases, with 7 bases of the junction left unmatched. The CDR3 here is CASSPPTGTVNGYTF. The DNA of the CDR3 is TGTGCCAGCTCACCACCGACCGGGACAGTGAATGGCTACACCTTC. The entire variable domain, with the rest obtained from reference TRBV18 and TRBJ1-2, is as follows: NAGVMQNPRHLVRRRGQEARLRCSPMKGHSHVYWYRQLPEEGLKFMVYLQKENIIDESGMPKERFSAEFPKEGPSILRIQQVVRGDSAAYFCASSPPTGTVNGYTFGSGTRLTVV.

In this sample, this clone turned up a few times. The rearrangement uses TRBV5-1 and TRBJ1-1; D not certain. Trimming shortened V by 2 bases and J by 3 bases, and 8 bases separated the two germline ends. The germline gives CDR1 SGHRS, CDR2 YFSETQ. This CDR3 region has 13 residues. The CDR3 region has the DNA TGCGCCAGCAGCTTCGGGGTTGACACTGAAGCTTTCTTT. It yields the protein CASSFGVDTEAFF.

The gene calls are TRBV27 and TRBJ2-7; D may match TRBD1 or TRBD2 (5 bases each). CDR1 MNHEY and CDR2 SMNVEV come from the germline V gene (reference sequence). V lost 5 bases to trimming and J lost 2 bases, with 13 bases between them. This CDR3 has 14 residues. The CDR3 loop is CASSGTSAAYEQYF. CDR3 bases: TGTGCCAGCAGTGGGACCAGCGCAGCCTACGAGCAGTACTTC.

The chain has TRBV6-6 and TRBJ2-3; D may be TRBD2 (6 bases). Trimming shortened V by 2 bases and J by 5 bases, and 11 bases separated the two germline ends. The CDR3 runs to 14 residues. Germline V gene lookup returns CDR1 MNHNY and CDR2 SVGAGI (reference sequence). CDR3 protein: CASSYGDSEDTQYF. For the CDR3, the DNA is TGTGCCAGCAGTTACGGGGACTCCGAAGATACGCAGTATTTT.

The chain is built from TRBV10-2 and TRBJ1-1; D not certain. Trimming removed 1 base from V and 5 bases from J, with 2 bases in between. CDR1 and CDR2 (germline): WSHSY, SAAADI. This CDR3 comprises 11 residues. This chain's CDR3 is CASSEYTEAFF. The CDR3 nucleotides are TGCGCCAGCAGTGAGTATACTGAAGCTTTCTTT.

This clone occurred a few times. V gene TRBV2 combines with J gene TRBJ1-1; D gene ambiguous. The V gene's germline CDR1 is SNHLY and CDR2 FYNNEI. There are 11 residues in the CDR3. The V end was cut by 6 bases, the J end by 1 base, with 3 bases between. The CDR3 bases are TGTGCCAGCAGGCGGAACACTGAAGCTTTCTTT. Translated, it gives CASRRNTEAFF. Looking up the rest from reference TRBV2 and TRBJ1-1 gives the full variable domain: EPEVTQTPSHQVTQMGQEVILRCVPISNHLYFYWYRQILGQKVEFLVSFYNNEISEKSEIFDDQFSVERPDGSNFTLKIRSTKLEDSAMYFCASRRNTEAFFGQGTRLTVV.

The chain is built from TRBV5-1 and TRBJ2-1, with D possibly being TRBD1 (6 bases). From germline, CDR1 is SGHRS and CDR2 YFSETQ. The ends were cut back, 0 bases at V and 10 bases at J, with 17 bases in the middle. This CDR3 has 15 residues. CDR3 loop: CASSLEGQISREQFF. CDR3 nucleotides: TGCGCCAGCAGCTTGGAGGGACAAATATCGAGGGAGCAGTTCTTC.

The genes are TRBV9 and TRBJ1-2; no firm D call. There are 13 residues in the CDR3. Germline CDR1 SGDLS, CDR2 YYNGEE. V lost 2 bases, J lost 2 bases, and 7 bases lay in between. The CDR3, as DNA: TGTGCCAGCAGCGTTTCGGGGAACTATGGCTACACCTTC. This sequence encodes CASSVSGNYGYTF.

The chain joins TRBV5-1 to TRBJ2-3, with 12 bases matching TRBD1. The CDR3 length is 14 residues. The J segment lost 4 bases and the V segment lost 4 bases, leaving 1 base of the junction unmatched. The germline gives CDR1 SGHRS, CDR2 YFSETQ. Here the CDR3 DNA reads TGCGCCAGCAGCCGGGACAGGGGGCCAGATACGCAGTATTTT. Amino acid sequence: CASSRDRGPDTQYF.

The table lists this clone with a few counts. This chain connects TRBV5-1 to TRBJ2-6; D might be TRBD2 (5 bases). Germline loops: CDR1 SGHRS, CDR2 YFSETQ. CDR3 length: 15 amino acids. Trimming cost V 3 bases and J 4 bases, with 11 bases left between them. CDR3 in amino acids: CASSYPGSGANVLTF. The CDR3 region has the DNA TGCGCCAGCAGCTATCCGGGGTCCGGGGCCAACGTCCTGACTTTC.

The chain joins TRBV10-3 to TRBJ1-2, with 9 nucleotides matching TRBD1. The CDR3 runs to 14 residues. Germline V CDR1 and CDR2: ENHRY, SYGVKD. J lost 7 bases, V lost 8 bases, and 11 bases had no gene match. The CDR3 region is CAILGTGPAGGYTF. In nucleotides, the CDR3 is TGTGCCATCCTGGGGACAGGGCCCGCCGGTGGCTACACCTTC.

As DNA, the CDR3 is TGTGCCAGCTCACCACCTTGGACCGGGACAGGGTGGCATGAGCAGTTCTTC. It specifies CASSPPWTGTGWHEQFF. The gene calls are TRBV18 and TRBJ2-1, with 9 positions matching TRBD1. The V and J ends lost 0 bases and 8 bases, in that order; junction bases with no gene match: 11. From germline, CDR1 is KGHSH and CDR2 LQKENI. The CDR3 contains 17 residues.